The rows below give T cell receptor beta chains drawn from one sample of a study of T cells in Graves' hyperthyroidism and ophthalmopathy. In TCRdb, the multiplex PCR reads were re-called with MiXCR into one record per CDR3 protein. The sample consists of about 560,000 distinct CDR3 sequences, 16% of them appearing once. The sequenced material came from blood. The origin of the receptors is a woman aged 18-35 years with Graves' hyperthyroidism. CDR3s include the opening cysteine and the closing phenylalanine or tryptophan. D genes are given only for firm matches. Only some rows state a clone size, as once, few, many or a class for expanded clones.

d_gene,v_gene,j_gene,abundance,CDR3aa,CDR3nt
NA,TRBV20-1,TRBJ2-7,many,CSATTGTGVDEQYF,TGCAGTGCTACTACCGGGACCGGCGTAGACGAGCAGTACTTC
NA,TRBV5-1,TRBJ2-7,few,CASSPRGKHEQYF,TGCGCCAGCAGCCCCCGGGGGAAACACGAGCAGTACTTC
NA,TRBV6-5,TRBJ2-2,NA,CASSYPWDDGTGELLF,TGTGCCAGCAGTTACCCTTGGGACGACGGCACCGGGGAGCTGCTTTTT
TRBD2,TRBV12-3/TRBV12-4,TRBJ2-3,many,CASSYTSGRAEDTQYF,TGTGCCAGCAGTTATACTAGCGGGAGGGCGGAGGATACGCAGTATTTT
NA,TRBV4-2,TRBJ2-3,NA,CASSPRGPKADTQYF,TGTGCCAGCAGCCCCAGGGGACCCAAGGCCGATACGCAGTATTTT
TRBD2,TRBV9,TRBJ2-1,NA,CAGATSGFYNEQFF,TGTGCCGGGGCAACTAGCGGATTCTACAATGAGCAGTTCTTC
TRBD2,TRBV4-3,TRBJ2-2,NA,CASSRAGTSNTGELFF,TGCGCCAGCAGCCGAGCCGGGACTAGTAATACCGGGGAGCTGTTTTTT
TRBD1,TRBV28,TRBJ2-5,many,CASKNRGFPFETQYF,TGTGCCAGCAAAAACAGGGGATTCCCTTTCGAGACCCAGTACTTC
TRBD2,TRBV20-1,TRBJ2-3,NA,CSAIRRQREGTDTQYF,TGCAGTGCTATTCGGCGCCAGCGGGAGGGCACAGATACGCAGTATTTT
TRBD1,TRBV29-1,TRBJ2-3,many,CSVEGQGAIDTQYF,TGCAGCGTGGAGGGACAGGGGGCGATAGATACGCAGTATTTT
TRBD2,TRBV19,TRBJ2-1,few,CASSFSGRASGEQFF,TGTGCCAGTAGTTTTAGCGGGAGGGCCAGTGGTGAGCAGTTCTTC
NA,TRBV24-1,TRBJ2-2,NA,CATGETGANTGELFF,TGTGCCACCGGGGAGACAGGCGCGAACACCGGGGAGCTGTTTTTT
TRBD2,TRBV7-8,TRBJ2-3,many,CASSPQRGGRPDTQYF,TGTGCCAGCAGCCCCCAGCGGGGGGGCCGCCCAGATACGCAGTATTTT
TRBD1,TRBV12-3/TRBV12-4,TRBJ1-1,NA,CASRRDSTEAFF,TGTGCCAGCAGAAGGGACAGCACTGAAGCTTTCTTT
NA,TRBV2,TRBJ1-5,many,CASSVRGSRNQPQHF,TGTGCCAGCAGTGTTAGGGGTTCGCGCAATCAGCCCCAGCATTTT
NA,TRBV6-4,TRBJ2-2,NA,CATPAANTGELFF,TGTGCCACCCCGGCAGCGAACACCGGGGAGCTGTTTTTT
NA,TRBV12-3/TRBV12-4,TRBJ2-2,NA,CASRAGHTNTGELFF,TGTGCCAGCAGGGCCGGGCATACGAACACCGGGGAGCTGTTTTTT
TRBD1,TRBV12-3/TRBV12-4,TRBJ2-5,few,CASSFIGGHQETQYF,TGTGCCAGCAGTTTCATAGGGGGCCACCAAGAGACCCAGTACTTC
NA,TRBV20-1,TRBJ1-5,many,CSARDRGLSNQPQHF,TGCAGTGCTAGAGATCGGGGCCTGAGCAATCAGCCCCAGCATTTT
TRBD1,TRBV10-3,TRBJ2-5,few,CAISESGTGETQYF,TGTGCCATCAGTGAATCCGGGACAGGGGAGACCCAGTACTTC
NA,TRBV20-1,TRBJ1-1,NA,CSARVPGSETEGFF,TGCAGTGCTAGAGTGCCGGGATCCGAAACTGAAGGTTTCTTT
NA,TRBV6-1,TRBJ1-1,few,CASTRAPTPMNTEAFF,TGTGCCAGCACAAGGGCCCCTACCCCCATGAACACTGAAGCTTTCTTT
NA,TRBV27,TRBJ2-3,many,CASSPGARSADTQYF,TGTGCCAGCAGTCCGGGGGCGCGGAGCGCAGATACGCAGTATTTT